This is a list of T cell receptor beta chains from one sample in a study of CD8 T cells in ankylosing spondylitis. TCRdb passed the 5' RACE reads through MiXCR, listing each CDR3 protein once. The repertoire has about 130,000 distinct CDR3 sequences, approximately 10% of them found once; the top ten carry 4.1%. Sequenced material: blood, either unsorted or a sorted T cell fraction (not recorded which). These TCRs come from a female donor with ankylosing spondylitis or in good health (not recorded which). Each CDR3 is given with its conserved first and last residue. Not all rows give a size; the values are once, few, many and, for expanded clones, a class.

clone size,V gene,J gene,CDR3 protein
many,TRBV14,TRBJ2-1,CASSPENNEQFF
NA,TRBV7-9,TRBJ2-7,CATRGSLAGTYEQYF
many,TRBV20-1,TRBJ2-3,CSATRAGGPNTQYF
many,TRBV5-1,TRBJ1-2,CASSFGVGYTF
many,TRBV7-2,TRBJ1-1,CASSLAPTRQALGTEAFF
NA,TRBV20-1,TRBJ1-1,CSAPDRVTEAFF
many,TRBV6-2/TRBV6-3,TRBJ2-1,CASRKTSGSSYNEQFF
many,TRBV12-3/TRBV12-4,TRBJ1-5,CASSSGSRPQHF
NA,TRBV20-1,TRBJ1-4,CSAKANEKLFF
NA,TRBV6-1,TRBJ2-1,CASRRGRTYNEQFF
NA,TRBV6-1,TRBJ1-1,CASTLGSRTEAFF
NA,TRBV11-2,TRBJ2-5,CASSLAYRGETQYF
many,TRBV15,TRBJ2-7,CATSRDKGDEQYF
few,TRBV10-3,TRBJ2-7,CAISLGIYEQYF
many,TRBV5-1,TRBJ1-5,CASSWGSGGDQPQHF
many,TRBV29-1,TRBJ1-1,CSVGEVQYQAEAFF
NA,TRBV11-3,TRBJ2-1,CASSFMAGEQFF
many,TRBV12-3/TRBV12-4,TRBJ1-3,CASSPWTDDSGNTIYF
many,TRBV18,TRBJ2-3,CASSSPGSTDTQYF
many,TRBV20-1,TRBJ2-5,CSARDPAGALETQYF
many,TRBV12-3/TRBV12-4,TRBJ2-1,CASSLGTGADEQFF
many,TRBV7-2,TRBJ1-1,CASSPRLTEAFF
many,TRBV3-1,TRBJ2-2,CASSQDTSAGELFF
many,TRBV5-1,TRBJ1-2,CASSPDSNYGYTF
many,TRBV10-3,TRBJ1-1,CAMQTGTNTEAFF
many,TRBV9,TRBJ1-1,CASSVAGQMNTEAFF
many,TRBV5-1,TRBJ1-6,CASSSRGQDNSPLHF
few,TRBV20-1,TRBJ2-7,CSARVSTGVNEQYF